Presented here are 31 T cell receptor beta chains from one specimen sequenced in a study of T cell responses to AZD1222 COVID-19 vaccine. Here immunoSEQ multiplex PCR was the method, and the copy in TCRdb shows in-frame clones only, minus some. Of about 110,000 clones in the sample, about 88% were seen once. The source was peripheral blood, collected on day 0 of AZD1222 vaccination. The receptors stem from an adult in good health.

V and J are TRBV27 and TRBJ2-7, with D uncertain. V was shortened by 5 bases and J by 6 bases, with 17 bases between the two germline ends. CDR3 length: 14 residues. The germline CDR1 and CDR2 sequences are MNHEY and SMNVEV (reference sequence). CDR3 nucleotide sequence: TGTGCCAGCAGTGAAGGGTTTTCCCTAGGCGAGCAGTACTTC. This gives the protein CASSEGFSLGEQYF.

This chain uses TRBV7-9 with TRBJ2-1; 7 positions agree with TRBD2. Germline CDR1 reads SEHNR; CDR2 reads FQNEAQ (reference sequence). Trimming at V came to 5 bases and at J to 2 bases, leaving 12 bases not matched to a gene. The CDR3 spans 17 residues. The CDR3 is CASSQLMGGSTYNEQFF. In DNA form, the CDR3 reads TGTGCCAGCAGCCAACTGATGGGGGGGTCGACCTACAATGAGCAGTTCTTC.

This clone appeared a single time. The CDR3 sequence is CSGGHGEEQFF. The CDR3 coding sequence is TGCAGCGGTGGCCACGGAGAGGAGCAGTTCTTC. This sequence joins TRBV29-1 and TRBJ2-1, with D unresolved. Trimming left V 7 bases short and J 10 bases short, with 14 bases between. Germline CDR1 is SQVTM and CDR2 is ANQGSEA. The CDR3 has 11 residues.

This clone was picked up a small number of times. The chain has TRBV6-1 and TRBJ1-3; D not certain. The CDR3 spans 14 residues. CDR1 and CDR2 (germline): MNHNS, SASEGT. Trimming removed 1 base at V and 2 bases at J, with 6 bases between. This chain's CDR3 is CASSEEGTGNTIYF. The CDR3, as DNA: TGTGCCAGCAGTGAAGAAGGCACTGGAAACACCATATATTTT.

This clone was seen only once. The chain is built from TRBV4-1 and TRBJ2-7, with D tentatively TRBD2 (7 bases). The CDR3 has 14 residues. Germline V CDR1 and CDR2: MGHRA, YSYEKL. Trimming left V 4 bases short and J 6 bases short, with 16 bases between. The CDR3 bases are TGCGCCAGCAGCCCTATGAAGGGGGGGGGCGAGCAGTACTTC. Its protein product is CASSPMKGGGEQYF.

The V and J genes are TRBV7-9 and TRBJ1-1; 7 bases align to TRBD1. This CDR3 is built from 17 residues. CDR1 is SEHNR, CDR2 FQNEAQ, per germline (reference sequence). V lost 4 bases, J lost 0 bases, and 11 bases stayed unmatched. CDR3 DNA: TGTGCCAGCAGCTCAAGTCCCGGGACAGAATTGAACACTGAAGCTTTCTTT. Protein: CASSSSPGTELNTEAFF.

V is TRBV10-3 and J is TRBJ1-1, with 8 positions matching TRBD1. Germline trimming cut 6 bases from V and 1 base from J; bases unmatched to any gene: 1. CDR3 length: 13 amino acids. Germline V gene data show CDR1 as ENHRY and CDR2 as SYGVKD. For the CDR3, the DNA is TGTGCCATCAGGGGGACAGGGAACACTGAAGCTTTCTTT. It codes for CAIRGTGNTEAFF.

This sequence joins TRBV7-8 and TRBJ2-4, with 7 bases aligning to TRBD2. V lost 2 bases, J lost 6 bases, and 13 bases stayed unmatched. The CDR3 totals 17 residues. CDR1 SGHVS and CDR2 FQNEAQ come from the germline V gene. The CDR3 region is CASSLRQGRGGGNIQYF. The CDR3 DNA is TGTGCCAGCAGCTTACGGCAGGGACGAGGCGGGGGAAACATTCAGTACTTC.

This clone was counted a single time. The chain combines TRBV3-1 (or the pseudogene TRBV3-2) with TRBJ2-7, with a tentative D call TRBD2 (6 bases). V lost 3 bases and J 6 bases, leaving 9 bases between the germline ends. The CDR3 totals 12 residues. Germline V gene lookup returns CDR1 LGHDT and CDR2 YNNKEL (reference sequence). The DNA of the CDR3 is TGTGCCAGCAGCCACGGGGGTCTCGAGCAGTACTTC. It encodes CASSHGGLEQYF.

This chain uses TRBV27 with TRBJ2-7; D is possibly TRBD1 (6 bases). The V end lost 5 bases, the J end lost 0 bases, and 14 bases lay between the germline ends. CDR3 size: 15 residues. The V gene's germline CDR1 is MNHEY and CDR2 SMNVEV (reference sequence). CDR3 sequence: CASSRGRGSSYEQYF. The CDR3 region has the DNA TGTGCCAGCAGTCGGGGCAGGGGTAGCTCCTACGAGCAGTACTTC.

The chain couples TRBV14 to TRBJ1-6; D remains unclear. The CDR3 contains 19 residues. Germline-derived CDR1 and CDR2 are SGHDN and FVKESK. V was trimmed by 0 bases and J by 0 bases, leaving 15 bases between them. The CDR3 DNA reads as TGTGCCAGCAGCCAAGATGCAGTACCTTTCAGCTCCTATAATTCACCCCTCCACTTT. This codes for CASSQDAVPFSSYNSPLHF.

The rearrangement uses TRBV7-9 and TRBJ1-2, with a weak D call TRBD1 (5 bases). Trimming removed 5 bases from V and 4 bases from J, with 11 bases in between. CDR3 length equals 13 residues. CDR1 is SEHNR, CDR2 FQNEAQ, per germline (reference sequence). The DNA of the CDR3 is TGTGCCAGCAGCGGAGGGACGGTCTATGGCTACACCTTC. It is translated as CASSGGTVYGYTF. The entire variable domain, with the rest obtained from reference TRBV7-9 and TRBJ1-2, is as follows: DTGVSQNPRHKITKRGQNVTFRCDPISEHNRLYWYRQTLGQGPEFLTYFQNEAQLEKSRLLSDRFSAERPKGSFSTLEIQRTEQGDSAMYLCASSGGTVYGYTFGSGTRLTVV.

The chain is built from TRBV6-5 and TRBJ2-7; D is possibly TRBD1 (5 bases). The germline CDR1 and CDR2 sequences are MNHEY and SVGAGI. This CDR3 region has 14 residues. Trimming took off 4 bases at V and 5 bases at J, with 15 bases between the two ends. The CDR3 reads CASSLRTGTNEQYF. For the CDR3, the DNA is TGTGCCAGCAGTTTACGCACAGGCACCAACGAGCAGTACTTC.

This chain connects TRBV27 to TRBJ2-7; 7 bases fit TRBD1. Trimming at V came to 6 bases and at J to 4 bases, leaving 15 bases not matched to a gene. Germline lookup yields CDR1 MNHEY and CDR2 SMNVEV (reference sequence). There are 16 residues in the CDR3. CDR3 protein: CASSQIDREWPYEQYF. The CDR3 coding sequence is TGTGCCAGCAGCCAAATCGACAGGGAATGGCCTTACGAGCAGTACTTC.

The rearrangement uses TRBV30 and TRBJ1-1; unclear D gene. V gave up 3 bases and J gave up 6 bases, with 17 bases separating them. Germline CDR1 and CDR2: GTSNPN and SVGIG (reference sequence). The CDR3 runs to 14 residues. CDR3 in DNA: TGTGCCTGGAGGGTCGGATTTGTCAACGCTGAAGCTTTCTTT. It encodes CAWRVGFVNAEAFF.

The J gene is TRBJ1-1, the V gene TRBV19; 8 bases fit TRBD1. The CDR3 has 17 amino acids. Trimming cost V 3 bases and J 0 bases; bases outside gene matches: 9. CDR1 and CDR2 from the germline V gene are LNHDA and SQIVND (reference sequence). CDR3 amino acids: CASSILQGEYMNTEAFF. In nucleotides, the CDR3 is TGTGCCAGTAGTATCCTACAGGGGGAATACATGAACACTGAAGCTTTCTTT. The complete variable domain, with remaining parts taken from reference TRBV19 and TRBJ1-1, reads DGGITQSPKYLFRKEGQNVTLSCEQNLNHDAMYWYRQDPGQGLRLIYYSQIVNDFQKGDIAEGYSVSREKKESFPLTVTSAQKNPTAFYLCASSILQGEYMNTEAFFGQGTRLTVV.

J is TRBJ2-1 and V is TRBV12-3 or TRBV12-4; D is unclear. V was clipped by 5 bases and J by 5 bases, with 10 bases between them. The CDR3 runs 13 residues. The CDR3 here is CASSITYNNEQFF. In nucleotides, the CDR3 is TGTGCCAGCAGTATCACATACAACAATGAGCAGTTCTTC.

This clone was observed once. This chain joins TRBV7-2 and TRBJ2-7, with 9 bases lining up with TRBD2. From germline, CDR1 is SGHTA and CDR2 FQGNSA. V lost 0 bases and J lost 2; bases outside the gene matches: 8. The length of the CDR3 is 17 residues. The CDR3 DNA is TGTGCCAGCAGCTTAGCAGTTTTACGCGGGGGGGCCTACGAGCAGTACTTC. Amino acid sequence: CASSLAVLRGGAYEQYF.

V is TRBV4-1 and J is TRBJ1-2; D not resolved. The CDR3 contains 15 residues. V was shortened by 4 bases and J by 2 bases, with 14 bases between the two germline ends. Germline V gene data show CDR1 as MGHRA and CDR2 as YSYEKL. CDR3 DNA sequence: TGCGCCAGCAGCCTCGGACCAACTACGAACTATGGCTACACCTTC. Protein product: CASSLGPTTNYGYTF.

The chain joins TRBV30 to TRBJ2-1; 8 nucleotides align to TRBD2. Per the germline V gene, CDR1 is GTSNPN and CDR2 is SVGIG (reference sequence). CDR3 length: 16 residues. J was trimmed by 4 bases and V by 4 bases; bases with no gene match: 12. The CDR3 sequence is CAWISSGLAGYNEQFF. CDR3 sequence (DNA): TGTGCCTGGATCTCATCGGGCCTAGCGGGTTACAATGAGCAGTTCTTC.

The chain couples TRBV14 to TRBJ1-2; the D is unclear. CDR1 SGHDN and CDR2 FVKESK come from the germline V gene. V was pared by 1 base and J by 2 bases, with 8 bases between. The CDR3 sequence is 14 residues long. This chain's CDR3 is CASSQGGPNYGYTF. CDR3 nucleotide sequence: TGTGCCAGCAGCCAAGGAGGGCCCAACTATGGCTACACCTTC. Variable domain in full (rest from reference TRBV14 and TRBJ1-2): EAGVTQFPSHSVIEKGQTVTLRCDPISGHDNLYWYRRVMGKEIKFLLHFVKESKQDESGMPNNRFLAERTGGTYSTLKVQPAELEDSGVYFCASSQGGPNYGYTFGSGTRLTVV.

The chain links TRBV10-3 to TRBJ2-1; a weak D match, TRBD2 (6 bases). The CDR3 loop spans 16 amino acids. V was pared by 3 bases and J by 2 bases, with 14 bases between. CDR1 ENHRY and CDR2 SYGVKD come from the germline V gene. In DNA, the CDR3 is TGTGCCATCAGTGATTTTAGAGGGGAGGCCTACAATGAGCAGTTCTTC. This translates into CAISDFRGEAYNEQFF.

The chain carries TRBV16 and TRBJ2-5, with D maybe TRBD2 (5 bases). Per germline, CDR1 KGHSY and CDR2 FQNENV. Trimming took 2 bases from V and 4 from J, leaving 14 bases between them. The CDR3 sequence is 15 residues long. CDR3 sequence reads: CASSQVVLAGETQYF. The CDR3 DNA is TGTGCCAGCAGCCAAGTTGTCCTAGCCGGAGAGACCCAGTACTTC. The whole variable domain, remainder taken from reference TRBV16 and TRBJ2-5, is GEEVAQTPKHLVRGEGQKAKLYCAPIKGHSYVFWYQQVLKNEFKFLISFQNENVFDETGMPKERFSAKCLPNSPCSLEIQATKLEDSAVYFCASSQVVLAGETQYFGPGTRLLVL.

J is TRBJ2-6 and V is TRBV6-5; 7 bases match TRBD1. The ends lost 7 bases at V and 2 bases at J; junction bases unmatched: 5. CDR1 and CDR2 from the germline V gene are MNHEY and SVGAGI. The length of the CDR3 is 15 residues. CDR3 amino acids: CASITQGAGANVLTF. CDR3 nucleotides: TGTGCCAGCATTACCCAGGGGGCTGGGGCCAACGTCCTGACTTTC.

This chain connects TRBV6-5 to TRBJ1-1; D ambiguous. With 6 bases removed from V and 5 bases from J, the gap between germline ends came to 19 bases. CDR3 length: 15 residues. Germline assignment: CDR1 MNHEY and CDR2 SVGAGI. The CDR3 region has the DNA TGTGCCAGCAGACCCGATGGGTGGGGTTTTACTGAAGCTTTCTTT. It yields the protein CASRPDGWGFTEAFF.

In nucleotides, the CDR3 is TGTGCCAGCAGTTACCGACAGGGGGCCTCCTACGAGCAGTACTTC. Amino acids: CASSYRQGASYEQYF. The chain carries TRBV6-5 and TRBJ2-7; 10 nucleotides agree with TRBD1. Trimming took 2 bases from V and 0 from J; bases not matched to a gene: 1. The CDR3 contains 15 residues. Per the germline V gene, CDR1 is MNHEY and CDR2 is SVGAGI.

This rearrangement joins TRBV10-3 to TRBJ2-7; TRBD2 might be the D (5 bases). The CDR3 spans 13 residues. CDR1 and CDR2 from the germline V gene are ENHRY and SYGVKD. V shed 3 bases and J shed 3 bases, with 9 bases lying between them. The CDR3 is CAISDGEIYEQYF. The CDR3 nucleotides read TGTGCCATCAGTGACGGGGAGATCTACGAGCAGTACTTC.

The chain uses TRBV7-2 and TRBJ1-5; the D gene is possibly TRBD1 (5 bases). V was clipped by 2 bases and J by 2 bases, with 16 bases between them. Germline values: CDR1 SGHTA, CDR2 FQGNSA. The CDR3 is 17 amino acids. Written as DNA, the CDR3 is TGTGCCAGCAGCTTATCAAGGGGCGAGGGTGGCAATCAGCCCCAGCATTTT. Its translation is CASSLSRGEGGNQPQHF.

V is TRBV6-5 and J is TRBJ1-5, with D maybe TRBD1 (5 bases). Germline V gene lookup returns CDR1 MNHEY and CDR2 SVGAGI. The V gene lost 8 bases and the J gene lost 5 bases, with 13 bases spanning the gap. This CDR3 region has 13 residues. CDR3 coding DNA: TGTGCCAGCGCCGGGTGGGGGGATCAGCCCCAGCATTTT. Translated, it gives CASAGWGDQPQHF.

This chain links TRBV18 with TRBJ2-7, with 9 bases lining up with TRBD1. Germline V gene lookup returns CDR1 KGHSH and CDR2 LQKENI. Trimming cost V 5 bases and J 2 bases; bases outside gene matches: 10. CDR3 size: 16 residues. The CDR3 loop is CASSGSGTGNPYEQYF. For the CDR3, the DNA is TGTGCCAGCTCAGGATCCGGGACAGGGAATCCCTACGAGCAGTACTTC.

This clone was counted only a few times. The chain combines TRBV4-1 with TRBJ1-1; possible D gene TRBD1, 5 bases. The CDR3 is 17 amino acids. The ends were cut back, 4 bases at V and 0 bases at J, with 18 bases in the middle. Germline values: CDR1 MGHRA, CDR2 YSYEKL. The CDR3 nucleotides read TGCGCCAGCAGCCTGTCCGGGACTACCAACATGAACACTGAAGCTTTCTTT. It translates to CASSLSGTTNMNTEAFF.